Shown below are 8 T cell receptor beta chains from a single sample sequenced in a study of technical replicates of blood from a handful of donors. The repertoire was sequenced with immunoSEQ multiplex PCR; TCRdb's copy has only in-frame clones and lacks some. The table records about 76,000 clones, 94% of them present only once. The sequenced sample was T cells isolated from PBMCs. The receptors stem from a human donor in good health.

Regarding this clone: One junction end disagrees with the germline gene, perhaps due to a read error. This sequence joins TRBV9 and TRBJ2-1; 9 bases are a match to TRBD2. The CDR3 covers 15 residues. Germline V gene sequence: CDR1 SGDLS, CDR2 YYNGEE. The chain's CDR3 is CASSVGTSSLNEQFF. In DNA form, the CDR3 reads TGTGCCAGCAGTGTAGGGACTAGCTCCCTCAATGAGCAGTTCTTC.

The J gene is TRBJ1-4, the V gene TRBV18, with 7 bases matching TRBD1. This CDR3 comprises 14 residues. Per the germline V gene, CDR1 is KGHSH and CDR2 is LQKENI. V lost 4 bases and J lost 4; bases outside the gene matches: 3. CDR3 sequence reads: CASSRDSLNEKLFF. Written as DNA, the CDR3 is TGTGCCAGCTCACGGGACAGCCTTAATGAAAAACTGTTTTTT.

The genes are TRBV6-1 and TRBJ2-1; 10 nucleotides match TRBD1. The CDR3 has 14 residues. Per the germline V gene, CDR1 is MNHNS and CDR2 is SASEGT. Unmatched junction bases numbered 6, after V lost 10 bases and J lost 3 bases. The CDR3 loop is CAIPGTGDYNEQFF. Written as DNA, the CDR3 is TGTGCCATCCCAGGGACAGGGGACTACAATGAGCAGTTCTTC.

The V call is TRBV9, the J call TRBJ2-5; perhaps TRBD1 as D (5 bases). Germline CDR1 reads SGDLS; CDR2 reads YYNGEE. CDR3 size: 16 residues. Trimming left V 3 bases short and J 2 bases short, with 17 bases between. CDR3 loop: CASSEFDRGYQETQYF. The CDR3 DNA reads TGTGCCAGCAGCGAGTTCGATAGGGGTTATCAAGAGACCCAGTACTTC.

J is TRBJ2-7 and V is TRBV5-5, with TRBD1 matching 7 bases. CDR1 SGHKS and CDR2 YYEKEE come from the germline V gene (reference sequence). CDR3 length: 18 residues. Germline trimming cut 0 bases from V and 2 bases from J; bases unmatched to any gene: 14. CDR3 coding DNA: TGTGCCAGCAGCTTGGGGATGATAATACAGGGGTCAACCTACGAGCAGTACTTC. Its protein is CASSLGMIIQGSTYEQYF.

The CDR3 DNA is TGTGCCTGGAGTTACAGGGGGAGAAACACCATATATTTT. Its translation: CAWSYRGRNTIYF. The chain couples TRBV30 to TRBJ1-3; TRBD1 aligns across 8 bases. Germline lookup yields CDR1 GTSNPN and CDR2 SVGIG (reference sequence). This CDR3 has 13 amino acids. V gave up 2 bases and J gave up 5 bases; unmatched junction bases: 2.

CDR3 coding DNA: TGCGCCAGCAGCCCGACCGTGGGACAAATTTACGAGCAGTACTTC. Translation gives CASSPTVGQIYEQYF. This chain uses TRBV5-1 with TRBJ2-7, with TRBD1 as a possible D gene (6 bases). Germline assignment: CDR1 SGHRS and CDR2 YFSETQ. This CDR3 is built from 15 residues. V lost 4 bases to trimming and J lost 4 bases, with 18 bases between them.

The CDR3 sequence is CASSQEQGMNTEAFF. CDR3 in DNA: TGTGCCAGCAGCCAAGAACAGGGGATGAACACTGAAGCTTTCTTT. V and J are TRBV4-2 and TRBJ1-1; 7 positions match TRBD1. The ends lost 0 bases at V and 0 bases at J; junction bases unmatched: 1. CDR1 is LGHNA, CDR2 YNFKEQ, per germline. The CDR3 is 15 residues long.